This TCR beta chain was captured by sequencing in a study of T cell responses to AZD1222 COVID-19 vaccine. Germline loops: CDR1 LNHDA, CDR2 SQIVND (reference sequence). There are 13 residues in the CDR3. Trimming removed 4 bases at V and 1 base at J, with 4 bases between. Produced via immunoSEQ multiplex PCR; TCRdb's table is partial and in-frame only. The sample shows under 150,000 clones, 90% of them seen only once. The sequence was obtained from an adult who received the AZD1222 COVID-19 vaccine. The gene calls are TRBV19 and TRBJ2-2; no reliable D call. The sample here was peripheral blood, taken 28 days after the second AZD1222 dose. The CDR3 protein is CASSNWNTGELFF. The CDR3 DNA sequence: TGTGCCAGTAGTAACTGGAACACCGGGGAGCTGTTTTTT.